These 9 T cell receptor beta chains were all obtained from the same sample, sequenced in a study of human T cells and chemical hapten exposure. TCRdb re-called the RACE reads through MiXCR, storing one row per CDR3 protein. This table has about 120,000 distinct CDR3 sequences, over 10% appearing once. Documented time point: patch test 1, 2 weeks after DPC sensitization. The sample's treatment: therapeutic diphenylcyclopropenone sensitization with weekly scalp DPC. This specimen was whole blood, taken in connection with sensitization to the hapten diphenylcyclopropenone (DPC). These receptors came from a woman in her fifties or sixties with alopecia areata. Some clones in this sample may be carry-over from other donors' samples.

The V call is TRBV20-1, the J call TRBJ2-3; 7 nucleotides agree with TRBD2. CDR3 size: 13 residues. Germline CDR1 DFQATT, CDR2 SNEGSKA (reference sequence). Germline trimming cut 1 base from V and 6 bases from J; bases unmatched to any gene: 4. The CDR3 loop reads CSARAGGRDTQYF. For the CDR3, the DNA is TGCAGTGCTAGAGCGGGGGGACGGGATACGCAGTATTTT.

In its sample, this clonotype was seen a few times. The CDR3 DNA follows: TGTGCCAGCAGCTTGGGGGAGGTGGAGACCCAGTACTTC. Encoded protein: CASSLGEVETQYF. The chain has TRBV5-4 and TRBJ2-5; TRBD2 is a possible D gene (6 bases). V lost 0 bases and J 5 bases, leaving 8 bases between the germline ends. CDR1 is SGHNT and CDR2 is YYREEE in the germline V gene (reference sequence). CDR3 length: 13 amino acids.

This clonotype was counted many times. This chain uses TRBV12-3 or TRBV12-4 with TRBJ2-5; D not certain. Trimming removed 6 bases at V and 6 bases at J, with 5 bases between. The CDR3 runs to 10 residues. CDR3 sequence reads: CASRGKTQYF. In DNA, the CDR3 is TGTGCCAGCAGGGGAAAGACCCAGTACTTC.

This clonotype has a count of ten or more. CDR3 sequence reads: CASSLDREVKKLFF. DNA of the CDR3: TGTGCCAGCAGCTTAGACAGGGAGGTCAAAAAACTGTTTTTT. V gene TRBV7-2 combines with J gene TRBJ1-4, with TRBD1 as a possible D gene (6 bases). This CDR3 contains 14 residues. Germline V gene lookup returns CDR1 SGHTA and CDR2 FQGNSA. V dropped 1 base and J dropped 9 bases, with 12 bases sitting between them.

J is TRBJ2-5 and V is TRBV28; either TRBD1 or TRBD2 may supply D (5 bases each). Trimming cost V 3 bases and J 5 bases, with 22 bases left between them. Per the germline V gene, CDR1 is MDHEN and CDR2 is SYDVKM. The CDR3 covers 17 residues. CDR3 loop: CASSFGTARGLAETQYF. Written as DNA, the CDR3 is TGTGCCAGCAGTTTTGGGACGGCTAGAGGGTTAGCCGAGACCCAGTACTTC.

V usage is TRBV12-3 or TRBV12-4 and J usage is TRBJ1-2; no reliable D call. Trimming removed 4 bases from V and 4 bases from J, with 7 bases in between. The CDR3 has 12 amino acids. The CDR3 reads CASSSYPYGYTF. The CDR3 region has the DNA TGTGCCAGCAGTTCTTACCCCTATGGCTACACCTTC.

To note about this clonotype: One base away lies a much larger clone, so this may be a sequencing read error. V usage is TRBV7-2 and J usage is TRBJ2-1, with 14 bases matching TRBD2. V dropped 8 bases and J dropped 9; count of bases not matched to a gene: 15. There are 17 residues in the CDR3. Germline V lookup: CDR1 SGHTA, CDR2 FQGNSA. Written as DNA, the CDR3 is TGTGCCAGCGACAGACTAGCGGGAGGGCCAAGGAACGTTGAGCAGTTCTTC. This gives the protein CASDRLAGGPRNVEQFF.

This clonotype was seen a handful of times. The chain links TRBV7-2 to TRBJ2-1; the D is unclear. Trimming stripped 8 bases from V and 5 bases from J, with 13 bases between. This CDR3 is 13 amino acids long. Germline V gives CDR1 SGHTA, CDR2 FQGNSA. The CDR3 DNA follows: TGTGCCAGCGGACCGACAAAGGACAATGAGCAGTTCTTC. Translation gives CASGPTKDNEQFF.

CDR3 in amino acids: CASSQETLVGEQYF. The CDR3 bases are TGCGCCAGCAGCCAAGAGACCCTAGTTGGCGAGCAGTACTTC. The chain combines TRBV4-3 with TRBJ2-7, with D unclear. CDR1 and CDR2 from the germline V gene are LGHNA and YSLEER. This CDR3 has 14 amino acids. V lost 0 bases to trimming and J lost 6 bases, with 12 bases between them.